These 29 T cell receptor beta chains originate from one sample sequenced in a study of cytomegalovirus exposure and HLA in healthy donors. Sequencing used immunoSEQ multiplex PCR; TCRdb keeps in-frame clones, though not all of them. The sample includes 90,000 to 120,000 clones, about 94% seen only once; the top ten take 0.67%. The sequencing sample was made of PBMCs. The receptor set was obtained from a woman aged 18-35 years in good health and CMV-seronegative.

This chain joins TRBV27 and TRBJ1-4; a weak D match, TRBD1 (6 bases). CDR1 is MNHEY, CDR2 SMNVEV, per germline (reference sequence). The germline V and J ends were trimmed by 5 bases and 4 bases, with 11 bases remaining between them. The CDR3 has 14 residues. The CDR3 spells CASSKDSFNEKLFF. CDR3 nucleotides: TGTGCCAGCAGTAAGGACAGTTTTAATGAAAAACTGTTTTTT.

V usage is TRBV13 and J usage is TRBJ2-2, with 9 bases aligning to TRBD2. Germline V gene data show CDR1 as PRHDT and CDR2 as FYEKMQ (reference sequence). This CDR3 is built from 16 residues. V trimming: 1 base; J trimming: 2 bases; junction bases outside the gene matches: 2. CDR3 protein: CASSLELAGNTGELFF. The CDR3 DNA sequence: TGTGCCAGCAGCTTAGAGCTAGCGGGAAACACCGGGGAGCTGTTTTTT.

J is TRBJ2-1 and V is TRBV4-3; D may be TRBD2 (6 bases). Trimming shortened V by 0 bases and J by 1 base, and 10 bases separated the two germline ends. Germline assignment: CDR1 LGHNA and CDR2 YSLEER. This CDR3 region has 16 residues. The CDR3 DNA reads TGCGCCAGCAGCCAAGAATCGGGGGTTTCCTACAATGAGCAGTTCTTC. This gives the protein CASSQESGVSYNEQFF.

The chain has TRBV18 and TRBJ1-1; 7 positions agree with TRBD1. CDR3 length: 15 residues. CDR1 is KGHSH, CDR2 LQKENI, per germline. After removal of 2 bases from V and 0 bases from J, the junction contained 3 bases not matched to a gene. CDR3 DNA: TGTGCCAGCTCACCAGCTACAGGGGTGAACACTGAAGCTTTCTTT. As protein: CASSPATGVNTEAFF.

J is TRBJ1-2 and V is TRBV7-3, with a possible D match to TRBD1 (6 bases). Germline CDR1 and CDR2: SGHTA and FQGTGA. The CDR3 is 14 amino acids. V lost 5 bases, J lost 6 bases, and 16 bases lay in between. CDR3 region: CASSLIGGADGYTF. The CDR3 coding sequence is TGTGCCAGCAGCCTAATAGGGGGGGCTGATGGCTACACCTTC.

The rearrangement links TRBV29-1 to TRBJ2-5; the match to TRBD2 covers 8 bases. CDR1 and CDR2 (germline): SQVTM, ANQGSEA. The length of the CDR3 is 16 residues. V gave up 1 base and J gave up 0 bases; unmatched junction bases: 7. The CDR3 region is CSVEGGLEWYQETQYF. The CDR3 nucleotides are TGCAGCGTTGAAGGGGGACTAGAATGGTACCAAGAGACCCAGTACTTC. Full variable domain (rest looked up from reference TRBV29-1 and TRBJ2-5): SAVISQKPSRDICQRGTSLTIQCQVDSQVTMMFWYRQQPGQSLTLIATANQGSEATYESGFVIDKFPISRPNLTFSTLTVSNMSPEDSSIYLCSVEGGLEWYQETQYFGPGTRLLVL.

The chain employs TRBV7-2 and TRBJ2-3, with D tentatively TRBD1 (6 bases). This CDR3 is built from 15 residues. V lost 4 bases, J lost 4 bases, and 15 bases lay in between. Germline loops: CDR1 SGHTA, CDR2 FQGNSA. The CDR3 DNA is TGTGCCAGCAGCTCCCCACAGGGTTGGTCAGATACGCAGTATTTT. Its protein is CASSSPQGWSDTQYF. Full variable domain (outside the CDR3, taken from reference TRBV7-2 and TRBJ2-3): GAGVSQSPSNKVTEKGKDVELRCDPISGHTALYWYRQSLGQGLEFLIYFQGNSAPDKSGLPSDRFSAERTGGSVSTLTIQRTQQEDSAVYLCASSSPQGWSDTQYFGPGTRLTVL.

V gene TRBV10-3 combines with J gene TRBJ1-4; 7 nucleotides match TRBD1. After removal of 6 bases from V and 0 bases from J, the junction contained 1 base not matched to a gene. There are 14 residues in the CDR3. Germline V gene data show CDR1 as ENHRY and CDR2 as SYGVKD. The CDR3 DNA reads as TGTGCCATCAGGGGGACAGCAACTAATGAAAAACTGTTTTTT. Its protein is CAIRGTATNEKLFF.

The chain couples TRBV5-1 to TRBJ1-6, with D tentatively TRBD1 (6 bases). The CDR3 totals 14 residues. Germline V gene lookup returns CDR1 SGHRS and CDR2 YFSETQ. V lost 3 bases, J lost 6 bases, and 10 bases lay in between. CDR3 loop: CASSYDRFNSPLHF. As DNA, the CDR3 is TGCGCCAGCAGCTATGACAGGTTTAATTCACCCCTCCACTTT.

This chain joins TRBV29-1 and TRBJ1-4; D might be TRBD1 (6 bases). The germline CDR1 and CDR2 sequences are SQVTM and ANQGSEA. The V and J ends lost 6 bases and 6 bases respectively, with 17 bases between them. The CDR3 length is 14 residues. The CDR3 loop reads CSVVDQGKDEKLFF. The CDR3 nucleotides are TGCAGCGTGGTGGATCAGGGGAAGGATGAAAAACTGTTTTTT.

The chain couples TRBV6-6 to TRBJ2-1; possible D gene TRBD2, 7 bases. Germline loops: CDR1 MNHNY, CDR2 SVGAGI (reference sequence). Trimming removed 8 bases from V and 2 bases from J, with 13 bases in between. The CDR3 is 14 residues long. CDR3 coding DNA: TGTGCCAGCCTTTCCGGGGGGCCCTACAATGAGCAGTTCTTC. Protein: CASLSGGPYNEQFF.

V and J are TRBV5-5 and TRBJ1-1, with D unresolved. The CDR3 contains 15 residues. Trimming shortened V by 0 bases and J by 1 base, and 10 bases separated the two germline ends. Germline V gene sequence: CDR1 SGHKS, CDR2 YYEKEE (reference sequence). The DNA for the CDR3 is TGTGCCAGCAGCTTGGGGTTGCGGGGGAACACTGAAGCTTTCTTT. It codes for CASSLGLRGNTEAFF.

The rearrangement links TRBV10-3 to TRBJ2-7, with 7 bases that match TRBD1. The CDR3 is 18 amino acids. V lost 0 bases to trimming and J lost 0 bases; unmatched junction nucleotides: 11. The germline V gene has CDR1 ENHRY and CDR2 SYGVKD. The CDR3 loop is CAISESGTAFLSSYEQYF. The CDR3 coding sequence is TGTGCCATCAGTGAGTCGGGGACAGCTTTCCTTTCCTCCTACGAGCAGTACTTC.

This chain links TRBV28 with TRBJ2-7; 8 nucleotides line up with TRBD2. Per the germline V gene, CDR1 is MDHEN and CDR2 is SYDVKM. CDR3 length equals 13 residues. Trimming at V came to 5 bases and at J to 7 bases, leaving 7 bases not matched to a gene. The CDR3 sequence is CASSITGGREQYF. The CDR3 DNA follows: TGTGCCAGCAGTATTACGGGGGGGAGGGAGCAGTACTTC.

This chain joins TRBV6-6 and TRBJ1-1; D not certain. This CDR3 has 16 amino acids. CDR1 is MNHNY, CDR2 SVGAGI, per germline (reference sequence). The germline V and J ends were trimmed by 0 bases and 2 bases, with 13 bases remaining between them. The CDR3 DNA follows: TGTGCCAGCAGTTACTCGATTAGAGAACCAAACACTGAAGCTTTCTTT. This translates into CASSYSIREPNTEAFF.

This sequence joins TRBV7-6 and TRBJ2-2; TRBD1 matches at 9 bases. CDR1 SGHVS and CDR2 FNYEAQ come from the germline V gene. The CDR3 is made up of 17 amino acids. The trim removed 3 bases at V and 1 base at J, leaving 6 bases unmatched. The CDR3 here is CASSFSYRGQNTGELFF. The CDR3, as DNA: TGTGCCAGCAGCTTCTCATACAGGGGGCAGAACACCGGGGAGCTGTTTTTT.

This rearrangement joins TRBV5-6 to TRBJ2-7, with a possible D match to TRBD2 (6 bases). CDR1 and CDR2 (germline): SGHDT, YYEEEE. V lost 1 base and J 3 bases, leaving 17 bases between the germline ends. This CDR3 spans 16 amino acids. The DNA for the CDR3 is TGTGCCAGCAGCTTGTACAGCGGGCGAATAATCTACGAGCAGTACTTC. This sequence encodes CASSLYSGRIIYEQYF.

This rearrangement joins TRBV7-6 to TRBJ2-5, with TRBD1 matching over 7 bases. The ends lost 8 bases at V and 1 base at J; junction bases unmatched: 1. This CDR3 is built from 12 residues. Germline-derived CDR1 and CDR2 are SGHVS and FNYEAQ. The CDR3 sequence is CASRDSQETQYF. The CDR3 nucleotides read TGTGCCAGCCGGGACAGCCAAGAGACCCAGTACTTC.

The chain couples TRBV7-2 to TRBJ1-1, with D possibly matching TRBD1 (6 bases). The CDR3 is made up of 14 amino acids. Per the germline V gene, CDR1 is SGHTA and CDR2 is FQGNSA. V lost 1 base and J lost 3, with 9 bases in between. The CDR3 coding sequence is TGTGCCAGCAGCTTAGTAACAGGGTACACTGAAGCTTTCTTT. Its protein product is CASSLVTGYTEAFF.

The rearrangement joins TRBV30 to TRBJ2-1; D perhaps matches TRBD1 (6 bases). The length of the CDR3 is 13 residues. CDR1 is GTSNPN and CDR2 is SVGIG in the germline V gene (reference sequence). V lost 4 bases to trimming and J lost 7 bases, with 14 bases between them. The CDR3 spells CAWTRGGRNEQFF. In DNA, the CDR3 is TGTGCCTGGACTCGTGGGGGCCGGAATGAGCAGTTCTTC.

The V gene is TRBV28, the J gene TRBJ2-4, with D perhaps TRBD1 (5 bases). Trimming took 6 bases from V and 1 from J, leaving 10 bases between them. The V gene's germline CDR1 is MDHEN and CDR2 SYDVKM. CDR3 length: 14 amino acids. The CDR3 region has the DNA TGTGCCAGCAGCGAAAGGGGTGCCAAAAACATTCAGTACTTC. The encoded protein is CASSERGAKNIQYF. Looking up the rest from reference TRBV28 and TRBJ2-4 gives the full variable domain: DVKVTQSSRYLVKRTGEKVFLECVQDMDHENMFWYRQDPGLGLRLIYFSYDVKMKEKGDIPEGYSVSREKKERFSLILESASTNQTSMYLCASSERGAKNIQYFGAGTRLSVL.

This clone was detected once. The V and J genes are TRBV10-2 and TRBJ1-1; D is uncertain. The CDR3 extends over 13 amino acids. Germline V gene data show CDR1 as WSHSY and CDR2 as SAAADI. The V end lost 5 bases, the J end lost 0 bases, and 7 bases lay between the germline ends. The chain's CDR3 is CASSFTVNTEAFF. In DNA, the CDR3 is TGCGCCAGCAGTTTCACAGTGAACACTGAAGCTTTCTTT.

The V and J genes are TRBV5-6 and TRBJ2-5; possible D gene TRBD2, 6 bases. Between the trimmed V and J ends, which lost 4 bases and 7 bases, there was a span of 20 bases. The germline V gene has CDR1 SGHDT and CDR2 YYEEEE. This CDR3 contains 15 residues. CDR3 sequence (DNA): TGTGCCAGCAGCCCTAATCTCCGGGACTCCTCGACCCAGTACTTC. Translating it yields CASSPNLRDSSTQYF.

The CDR3 protein is CASTKNGVYGYTF. The CDR3, as DNA: TGTGCCAGTACTAAAAACGGGGTCTATGGCTACACCTTC. This sequence joins TRBV19 and TRBJ1-2; D is ambiguous. V shed 7 bases and J shed 4 bases, with 13 bases lying between them. Looked up from germline, CDR1 is LNHDA and CDR2 is SQIVND (reference sequence). This CDR3 is 13 amino acids long.

The chain employs TRBV19 and TRBJ2-2; D unclear. The CDR3 is 14 amino acids. V was cut by 5 bases and J by 1 base, with 8 bases left in between. Germline loops: CDR1 LNHDA, CDR2 SQIVND (reference sequence). CDR3 bases: TGTGCCAGTAGTTGGTCGGTGAACACCGGGGAGCTGTTTTTT. This gives the protein CASSWSVNTGELFF.

The V and J genes are TRBV6-1 and TRBJ2-7; D unclear. Germline CDR1 and CDR2: MNHNS and SASEGT. This CDR3 is built from 11 residues. The V gene lost 6 bases and the J gene lost 3 bases, with 6 bases spanning the gap. The chain's CDR3 is CASSLYYEQYF. Here the CDR3 DNA reads TGTGCCAGCAGCCTCTACTACGAGCAGTACTTC.

The chain is built from TRBV7-3 and TRBJ2-2; D ambiguous. The V end lost 1 base, the J end lost 4 bases, and 7 bases lay between the germline ends. CDR1 is SGHTA and CDR2 is FQGTGA in the germline V gene. There are 14 residues in the CDR3. CDR3 nucleotide sequence: TGTGCCAGCAGCTTAAACCCGGGCACCGGGGAGCTGTTTTTT. Amino acids: CASSLNPGTGELFF.

This clone was seen only once. The chain carries TRBV6-1 and TRBJ2-1; D is unclear. There are 11 residues in the CDR3. With 6 bases removed from V and 15 bases from J, the gap between germline ends came to 15 bases. Germline CDR1 is MNHNS and CDR2 is SASEGT. This CDR3 is CASSLYFFSFF. The CDR3 nucleotides read TGTGCCAGCAGCCTATATTTTTTCTCGTTCTTC.

The chain combines TRBV18 with TRBJ1-1, with D unclear. Trimming cost V 2 bases and J 4 bases, with 8 bases left between them. Germline CDR1 reads KGHSH; CDR2 reads LQKENI. This CDR3 contains 13 residues. CDR3 DNA sequence: TGTGCCAGCTCACCAGACACCCCCACTGAAGCTTTCTTT. Encoded protein: CASSPDTPTEAFF.